A single sample is the source of the 28 T cell receptor beta chains below, sequenced in a study of CD8 T cells in ankylosing spondylitis. These receptors' targets are unknown. Findings and limits, study-wide: Blood of patients with ankylosing spondylitis appeared to be characterized by a TCR beta motif of about 8 highly homologous variants.

MiXCR, applied by TCRdb to the 5' RACE reads, yields one record per CDR3 protein. The table lists hundreds of thousands of distinct CDR3 sequences, 12% of them singletons, with roughly 0.51% in the top ten. The sequencing input was blood, either unsorted or a sorted T cell fraction (not recorded which). The origin of the receptors is a male donor with ankylosing spondylitis.

This clonotype has a handful of counts. The J gene is TRBJ2-1, the V gene TRBV20-1, with D perhaps being TRBD1 or TRBD2 (5 bases each). CDR3 length: 15 residues. Germline V lookup: CDR1 DFQATT, CDR2 SNEGSKA (reference sequence). V was pared by 0 bases and J by 4 bases, with 13 bases between. CDR3 in DNA: TGCAGTGCTAGAGATCCCAGAGGGGTTTACAATGAGCAGTTCTTC. Its translation is CSARDPRGVYNEQFF.

V is TRBV20-1 and J is TRBJ2-3; 11 bases agree with TRBD2. Per the germline V gene, CDR1 is DFQATT and CDR2 is SNEGSKA (reference sequence). The CDR3 sequence is 14 residues long. Trimming removed 6 bases from V and 0 bases from J; junction bases left unmatched: 2. The CDR3 spells CSAWTSGSTDTQYF. CDR3 DNA sequence: TGCAGTGCATGGACTAGCGGGAGCACAGATACGCAGTATTTT.

This chain links TRBV5-1 with TRBJ1-5, with D tentatively TRBD1 (6 bases). This CDR3 region has 15 residues. Looked up from germline, CDR1 is SGHRS and CDR2 is YFSETQ. The V and J ends lost 0 bases and 10 bases respectively, with 17 bases between them. CDR3 sequence: CASSLATGSGGPQHF. CDR3 bases: TGCGCCAGCAGCTTGGCGACAGGTTCTGGTGGCCCCCAGCATTTT.

This clonotype occurred many times. V usage is TRBV20-1 and J usage is TRBJ2-7; weak D call: TRBD1 (5 bases). V dropped 2 bases and J dropped 3 bases, with 11 bases sitting between them. Germline assignment: CDR1 DFQATT and CDR2 SNEGSKA (reference sequence). The CDR3 sequence is 13 residues long. In DNA form, the CDR3 reads TGCAGTGCTAGAAAGGGGTGGAACTACGAGCAGTACTTC. Translated: CSARKGWNYEQYF.

The chain employs TRBV28 and TRBJ2-6; D gene uncertain. This CDR3 contains 14 residues. Germline V CDR1 and CDR2: MDHEN, SYDVKM. V gave up 3 bases and J gave up 2 bases, with 5 bases separating them. The CDR3 here is CASSLRTGANVLTF. The CDR3 DNA reads as TGTGCCAGCAGTTTGAGGACTGGGGCCAACGTCCTGACTTTC.

The chain has TRBV9 and TRBJ1-2, with D maybe TRBD1 (5 bases). The V gene lost 2 bases and the J gene lost 5 bases, with 13 bases spanning the gap. From germline, CDR1 is SGDLS and CDR2 YYNGEE. The CDR3 totals 14 residues. The CDR3 loop reads CASSVGQGLYGYTF. The DNA of the CDR3 is TGTGCCAGCAGCGTGGGGCAGGGCCTATATGGCTACACCTTC.

The CDR3 sequence: CASSPRTSGTQYF. CDR3 DNA: TGTGCCAGCAGTCCCCGGACTAGCGGCACGCAGTATTTT. V and J are TRBV12-3 or TRBV12-4 and TRBJ2-3; 10 nucleotides match TRBD2. CDR3 length equals 13 residues. V was clipped by 5 bases and J by 9 bases; unmatched bases: 5.

This chain joins TRBV11-2 and TRBJ2-3; TRBD1 might be the D (5 bases). The CDR3 runs to 15 residues. V was pared by 5 bases and J by 4 bases, with 16 bases between. Germline assignment: CDR1 SGHAT and CDR2 FQNNGV. The CDR3 spells CASSVQGNYADTQYF. CDR3 nucleotide sequence: TGTGCCAGCAGCGTCCAGGGTAATTATGCAGATACGCAGTATTTT.

The sample holds a few counts of this clonotype. This chain uses TRBV6-5 with TRBJ2-2; no clear D. This CDR3 spans 14 amino acids. Looked up from germline, CDR1 is MNHEY and CDR2 is SVGAGI. Trimming shortened V by 0 bases and J by 7 bases, and 9 bases separated the two germline ends. The DNA of the CDR3 is TGTGCCAGCAGTTACTCGGATCCCCTCGGGGAGCTGTTTTTT. It is translated as CASSYSDPLGELFF.

This clonotype was recorded many times. V and J are TRBV20-1 and TRBJ2-7, with TRBD2 matching over 8 bases. J gave up 6 bases and V 3 bases, and 13 bases lay outside the gene matches. The germline V gene encodes CDR1 DFQATT and CDR2 SNEGSKA (reference sequence). The CDR3 runs to 15 residues. CDR3 sequence: CSARAPSGRGLEQYF. The CDR3 DNA sequence: TGCAGTGCTAGGGCTCCGAGCGGGAGAGGGCTCGAGCAGTACTTC.

In this sample, this clonotype turned up a few times. The chain combines TRBV24-1 with TRBJ2-1; TRBD1 aligns across 8 bases. The ends lost 4 bases at V and 10 bases at J; junction bases unmatched: 20. The CDR3 totals 18 residues. Germline V gene data show CDR1 as KGHDR and CDR2 as SFDVKD. The CDR3 DNA reads TGTGCCACCAGTGACCCTCCAGGACAGGGACAGTGGAGTGGGGAGCAGTTCTTC. Its protein product is CATSDPPGQGQWSGEQFF.

This clonotype has just a few counts. V usage is TRBV12-3 or TRBV12-4 and J usage is TRBJ1-5; 8 bases line up with TRBD1. The CDR3 has 14 amino acids. Germline trimming cut 3 bases from V and 9 bases from J; bases unmatched to any gene: 7. This CDR3 reads CASSFRQGSGPQHF. The CDR3 DNA is TGTGCCAGCAGTTTCCGACAGGGGAGTGGGCCCCAGCATTTT.

This clonotype was observed a few times. The genes are TRBV6-2 or TRBV6-3 and TRBJ2-7; 7 bases align to TRBD1. The V gene's germline CDR1 is MNHEY and CDR2 SVGEGT. The CDR3 is made up of 16 amino acids. V shed 0 bases, J shed 1 base, and the junction held 6 bases outside the gene matches. In DNA form, the CDR3 reads TGTGCCAGCAGTTACTCGAAACAGGGGCTTTCCTACGAGCAGTACTTC. Translation: CASSYSKQGLSYEQYF.

There are a few counts of this clonotype. This sequence joins TRBV7-2 and TRBJ2-1; 8 bases fit TRBD1. In germline, CDR1 is SGHTA, CDR2 FQGNSA. V lost 2 bases, J lost 7 bases, and 7 bases stayed unmatched. The CDR3 length is 15 residues. The CDR3 DNA is TGTGCCAGCAGCTTAATGCAGGGGGCGAATAATGAGCAGTTCTTC. It codes for CASSLMQGANNEQFF. The variable domain in full, completed from reference TRBV7-2 and TRBJ2-1, reads GAGVSQSPSNKVTEKGKDVELRCDPISGHTALYWYRQSLGQGLEFLIYFQGNSAPDKSGLPSDRFSAERTGGSVSTLTIQRTQQEDSAVYLCASSLMQGANNEQFFGPGTRLTVL.

Note on this clonotype: Germline and junction disagree at one end, which may indicate a read error. The rearrangement uses TRBV5-1 and TRBJ2-7; 7 bases are a match to TRBD1. There are 14 residues in the CDR3. Germline V lookup: CDR1 SGHRS, CDR2 YFSETQ. CDR3 sequence: CASSPTGISNEQYF. In nucleotides, the CDR3 is TGCGCCAGCAGCCCGACAGGGATCTCCAACGAGCAGTACTTC. Full variable domain (outside the CDR3, taken from reference TRBV5-1 and TRBJ2-7): KAGVTQTPRYLIKTRGQQVTLSCSPISGHRSVSWYQQTPGQGLQFLFEYFSETQRNKGNFPGRFSGRQFSNSRSEMNVSTLELGDSALYLCASSPTGISNEQYFGPGTRLTVT.

This clonotype was detected a few times. The rearrangement uses TRBV6-4 and TRBJ2-7; TRBD1 aligns across 12 bases. CDR1 is MRHNA, CDR2 SNTAGT, per germline. This CDR3 is built from 15 residues. V dropped 5 bases and J dropped 6; count of bases not matched to a gene: 8. The CDR3 sequence is CASSPGQGARGEQYF. The DNA of the CDR3 is TGTGCCAGCAGTCCGGGACAGGGGGCAAGAGGCGAGCAGTACTTC.

The chain employs TRBV6-1 and TRBJ2-7; D is unclear. CDR3 length: 16 amino acids. The V end was cut by 5 bases, the J end by 1 base, with 18 bases between. The germline gives CDR1 MNHNS, CDR2 SASEGT. In DNA, the CDR3 is TGTGCCAGCAGTCCTAACCCCAACGGTAGATCCTACGAGCAGTACTTC. Its protein product is CASSPNPNGRSYEQYF.

The CDR3 sequence: CASSPPGHEQYF. DNA for the CDR3: TGTGCCAGCAGCCCGCCGGGCCACGAGCAGTACTTC. The V and J genes are TRBV7-2 and TRBJ2-7; D remains unclear. Trimming pared 5 bases from V and 5 bases from J, leaving 10 bases between. Germline assignment: CDR1 SGHTA and CDR2 FQGNSA. The length of the CDR3 is 12 residues.

This clonotype occurred a few times. The genes are TRBV15 and TRBJ2-7, with a possible D match to TRBD1 (6 bases). The CDR3 covers 15 residues. Deletions cut 1 base from V and 3 bases from J, with 13 bases between. Germline-derived CDR1 and CDR2 are LNHNV and YYDKDF (reference sequence). In DNA, the CDR3 is TGTGCCACCAGCAGAGTGGGGGCGAATGGCTACGAGCAGTACTTC. It encodes CATSRVGANGYEQYF.

The genes are TRBV10-3 and TRBJ1-3; D is unresolved. The germline V and J ends were trimmed by 0 bases and 11 bases, with 11 bases remaining between them. CDR1 is ENHRY, CDR2 SYGVKD, per germline. This CDR3 comprises 13 residues. As DNA, the CDR3 is TGTGCCATCAGTGAGTCCGAGGTAACCGCCATATATTTT. Protein: CAISESEVTAIYF.

The V and J genes are TRBV4-1 and TRBJ1-5; 8 nucleotides match TRBD1. Trimming at V came to 1 base and at J to 5 bases, leaving 7 bases not matched to a gene. This CDR3 spans 16 amino acids. Germline V CDR1 and CDR2: MGHRA, YSYEKL. The CDR3 DNA reads as TGCGCCAGCAGCCAAGGCCTCGACAGGGGACATCAGCCCCAGCATTTT. This encodes CASSQGLDRGHQPQHF.

Details on this clonotype: The germline gene is not matched at one end of the junction; a read error may be the cause. The J gene is TRBJ2-2, the V gene TRBV7-6; D is undetermined. Germline loops: CDR1 SGHVS, CDR2 FNYEAQ. The CDR3 runs 14 residues. Written as DNA, the CDR3 is TGTGCCAGCAGCTTTGGGTCGAACTCCGGGGAGCTGTTTTTT. Translated, it gives CASSFGSNSGELFF.

The V and J genes are TRBV5-1 and TRBJ2-7; 10 nucleotides line up with TRBD1. The CDR3 is made up of 16 amino acids. The V and J ends lost 4 bases and 4 bases, in that order; junction bases with no gene match: 11. In germline, CDR1 is SGHRS, CDR2 YFSETQ. The DNA for the CDR3 is TGCGCCAGCAGCCCGCGGGAGGACAGGGGGATATACGAGCAGTACTTC. Protein: CASSPREDRGIYEQYF.

This clonotype has more than one count but fewer than ten. The gene calls are TRBV6-1 and TRBJ2-7; TRBD1 matches at 8 bases. V shed 5 bases, J shed 7 bases, and the junction held 13 bases outside the gene matches. The CDR3 runs 15 residues. CDR1 MNHNS and CDR2 SASEGT come from the germline V gene. In nucleotides, the CDR3 is TGTGCCAGCAGTCCACGGACAGGGAGGATGCGGGAGCAGTACTTC. Translating gives CASSPRTGRMREQYF.

This clonotype was observed a few times. This sequence joins TRBV4-1 and TRBJ2-1; 12 bases are shared with TRBD2. CDR3 length: 15 residues. V lost 5 bases and J lost 5; bases outside the gene matches: 4. Germline loops: CDR1 MGHRA, CDR2 YSYEKL. The CDR3 DNA is TGCGCCAGCAGCTCATGGACTAGCGGGAACAATGAGCAGTTCTTC. Its translation: CASSSWTSGNNEQFF.

This clonotype was picked up a small number of times. This sequence joins TRBV5-1 and TRBJ2-3, with TRBD1 identical over 11 bases. The V and J ends lost 4 bases and 4 bases, in that order; junction bases with no gene match: 8. This CDR3 has 16 residues. Germline V gene lookup returns CDR1 SGHRS and CDR2 YFSETQ. As DNA, the CDR3 is TGCGCCAGCAGCGCGGATCCGGGACAGGGGGCAGATACGCAGTATTTT. Translated, it gives CASSADPGQGADTQYF.

This clonotype was counted between two and nine times. The chain carries TRBV5-1 and TRBJ2-7; 10 bases map to TRBD2. Trimming took 3 bases from V and 4 from J; bases not matched to a gene: 13. The CDR3 runs 17 residues. Germline lookup yields CDR1 SGHRS and CDR2 YFSETQ. The CDR3 sequence: CASSSDPWTSGPYEQYF. For the CDR3, the DNA is TGCGCCAGCAGCTCGGATCCCTGGACTAGCGGTCCATACGAGCAGTACTTC.

This clonotype was seen at least ten times. The V and J genes are TRBV5-1 and TRBJ2-1; possibly TRBD1 for D (6 bases). CDR3 length equals 14 residues. The V end lost 5 bases, the J end lost 3 bases, and 12 bases lay between the germline ends. Per germline, CDR1 SGHRS and CDR2 YFSETQ. The DNA for the CDR3 is TGCGCCAGCAGTCCCCGGACAGACTACAATGAGCAGTTCTTC. Translating it yields CASSPRTDYNEQFF.